The 24 T cell receptor beta chains below were found in one sample sequenced in a study of neurological immune-mediated disorders (dated by TCRdb to the late 2010s). The protocol used for the library was 5' RACE. The reads were generated on an Illumina HiSeq 2500. TCRdb trimmed the raw reads at Q25, called clones with MiXCR and kept productive beta chains. Each record represents a unique CDR3 protein, reported with the most common genes and DNA among its rows. This sample has approximately 100,000 distinct CDR3 sequences in its table, and roughly 3.5% of those were observed once. The ten most abundant clones make up around 6% of the sample. Sequenced input: PBMCs. These receptors originate from a woman younger than 30 with multiple sclerosis.

This clonotype was recorded many times. The chain couples TRBV12-3 or TRBV12-4 to TRBJ2-1; 8 nucleotides match TRBD2. The V gene end was trimmed by 6 bases and the J gene end by 4 bases; junction bases not matched to a gene: 5. The CDR3 spans 14 residues. Written as DNA, the CDR3 is TGTGCCAGCAGACCGGGGGGGGATTACAATGAGCAGTTCTTC. Residues: CASRPGGDYNEQFF.

Many counts were recorded for this clonotype. The chain links TRBV27 to TRBJ1-5; possibly TRBD1 for D (5 bases). Germline values: CDR1 MNHEY, CDR2 SMNVEV (reference sequence). CDR3 length: 14 amino acids. Trimming removed 3 bases at V and 4 bases at J, with 10 bases between. Here the CDR3 reads CASSFGDGNQPQHF. The CDR3 DNA follows: TGTGCCAGCAGTTTCGGGGACGGTAATCAGCCCCAGCATTTT.

Many counts were recorded for this clonotype. The chain is built from TRBV10-3 and TRBJ2-1; 12 positions agree with TRBD2. Losses at the gene ends were 4 bases for V and 0 bases for J; bases not matched to a gene: 1. The CDR3 runs 16 residues. Per germline, CDR1 ENHRY and CDR2 SYGVKD. The CDR3 here is CAISATSGGSYNEQFF. DNA of the CDR3: TGTGCCATCAGTGCGACTAGCGGGGGCTCCTACAATGAGCAGTTCTTC.

This clonotype was seen many times. The chain employs TRBV5-1 and TRBJ2-7; 10 nucleotides line up with TRBD1. The junction had 6 bases not matched to a gene; V was cut back by 0 bases and J by 0 bases. This CDR3 comprises 17 residues. Germline V gene lookup returns CDR1 SGHRS and CDR2 YFSETQ. The CDR3 DNA reads TGCGCCAGCAGCTTGGCCGGGACAGGGGTAAGCTCCTACGAGCAGTACTTC. Residues: CASSLAGTGVSSYEQYF.

This clonotype was counted many times. V gene TRBV11-2 combines with J gene TRBJ2-1; TRBD2 matches at 8 bases. Trimming took 1 base from V and 2 from J; bases not matched to a gene: 7. CDR1 is SGHAT, CDR2 FQNNGV, per germline. This CDR3 has 17 amino acids. CDR3 coding DNA: TGTGCCAGCAGCTTAGTACCGGGGGGGGCCACCTACAATGAGCAGTTCTTC. As protein: CASSLVPGGATYNEQFF. The complete variable domain, with remaining parts taken from reference TRBV11-2 and TRBJ2-1, reads EAGVAQSPRYKIIEKRQSVAFWCNPISGHATLYWYQQILGQGPKLLIQFQNNGVVDDSQLPKDRFSAERLKGVDSTLKIQPAKLEDSAVYLCASSLVPGGATYNEQFFGPGTRLTVL.

This clonotype came up many times. CDR3 sequence (DNA): TGTGCCTGGAGTCCGACAGTGAACTATGGCTACACCTTC. It is translated as CAWSPTVNYGYTF. The chain employs TRBV30 and TRBJ1-2; possibly TRBD1 for D (5 bases). The CDR3 spans 13 residues. Trimming cost V 2 bases and J 2 bases, with 9 bases left between them. Germline values: CDR1 GTSNPN, CDR2 SVGIG (reference sequence).

This clonotype was recorded at least ten times. The chain is built from TRBV10-1 and TRBJ2-7, with D tentatively TRBD1 or TRBD2 (5 bases each). The CDR3 spans 13 residues. CDR1 WNHNN and CDR2 SYGVQD come from the germline V gene (reference sequence). Between the trimmed V and J ends, which lost 4 bases and 1 base, there was a span of 8 bases. The chain's CDR3 is CASSGDLSYEQYF. As DNA, the CDR3 is TGCGCCAGCAGTGGGGACCTGTCCTACGAGCAGTACTTC.

This clonotype was counted at least ten times. At one of its ends the junction is not consistent with the germline gene, which may arise from a read error. The chain couples TRBV10-3 to TRBJ2-1, with D perhaps TRBD2 (7 bases). CDR1 and CDR2 (germline): ENHRY, SYGVKD. The CDR3 is 14 amino acids. The CDR3 sequence: CAINEGGGYNEQFF. The DNA for the CDR3 is TGTGCCATCAATGAGGGGGGGGGATACAATGAGCAGTTCTTC.

This clonotype came up many times. The V gene is TRBV7-9, the J gene TRBJ2-2, with 7 nucleotides matching TRBD1. Germline assignment: CDR1 SEHNR and CDR2 FQNEAQ (reference sequence). The CDR3 has 14 amino acids. Trimming at V came to 8 bases and at J to 4 bases, leaving 7 bases not matched to a gene. CDR3 nucleotide sequence: TGTGCCAGCCCCGGGACAGAAAGCACCGGGGAGCTGTTTTTT. Translating gives CASPGTESTGELFF.

Many counts were recorded for this clonotype. The CDR3 nucleotides read TGTGCCAGCAGTCAATCCCGGGGGGTGAGCTCCTACGAGCAGTACTTC. Amino acids: CASSQSRGVSSYEQYF. The chain links TRBV27 to TRBJ2-7; 7 bases align to TRBD2. Per the germline V gene, CDR1 is MNHEY and CDR2 is SMNVEV (reference sequence). CDR3 size: 16 residues. After removal of 5 bases from V and 0 bases from J, the junction contained 10 bases not matched to a gene.

The table lists this clonotype with many counts. The CDR3 coding sequence is TGTGCCAGCAGCTTATATCAAGGGAACGAGCAGTACTTC. It specifies CASSLYQGNEQYF. V and J are TRBV7-2 and TRBJ2-7; no reliable D call. The CDR3 sequence is 13 residues long. Trimming stripped 2 bases from V and 5 bases from J, with 10 bases between. In germline, CDR1 is SGHTA, CDR2 FQGNSA. The whole variable domain, filled in from reference TRBV7-2 and TRBJ2-7, reads GAGVSQSPSNKVTEKGKDVELRCDPISGHTALYWYRQSLGQGLEFLIYFQGNSAPDKSGLPSDRFSAERTGGSVSTLTIQRTQQEDSAVYLCASSLYQGNEQYFGPGTRLTVT.

This clonotype has at least ten counts. The rearrangement uses TRBV3-1 and TRBJ2-6, with D possibly being TRBD2 (5 bases). The V gene lost 4 bases and the J gene lost 2 bases, with 12 bases spanning the gap. This CDR3 is built from 16 residues. Germline-derived CDR1 and CDR2 are LGHDT and YNNKEL (reference sequence). The DNA of the CDR3 is TGTGCCAGCAGCCTACGGAGCGGTACTGGGGCCAACGTCCTGACTTTC. Translation: CASSLRSGTGANVLTF.

At least ten counts were recorded for this clonotype. V usage is TRBV14 and J usage is TRBJ1-2, with a weak D call TRBD1 (6 bases). Germline V gene sequence: CDR1 SGHDN, CDR2 FVKESK. The CDR3 extends over 13 amino acids. V dropped 5 bases and J dropped 6 bases, with 13 bases sitting between them. CDR3 sequence reads: CASSYRVSNGYTF. CDR3 nucleotide sequence: TGTGCCAGCAGCTACAGGGTTAGCAATGGCTACACCTTC.

This clonotype has a count of ten or more. The genes are TRBV12-3 or TRBV12-4 and TRBJ2-1; D might be TRBD1 (8 bases). Trimming removed 1 base at V and 5 bases at J, with 12 bases between. The CDR3 is 15 residues long. The CDR3 bases are TGTGCCAGCAGTTTAGTACAGGGGGGGCACAATGAGCAGTTCTTC. This translates into CASSLVQGGHNEQFF.

This clonotype was seen a handful of times. The genes are TRBV10-3 and TRBJ1-1; maybe TRBD1 (6 bases). This CDR3 has 15 residues. V was trimmed by 3 bases and J by 3 bases, leaving 14 bases between them. Looked up from germline, CDR1 is ENHRY and CDR2 is SYGVKD. The CDR3 sequence: CAISDTQGRYTEAFF. In nucleotides, the CDR3 is TGTGCCATCAGTGACACACAGGGACGGTACACTGAAGCTTTCTTT.

This clonotype was detected many times. The chain recombines TRBV5-1 with TRBJ2-3; the D is unclear. Germline CDR1 is SGHRS and CDR2 is YFSETQ. The CDR3 length is 13 residues. The V end lost 4 bases, the J end lost 5 bases, and 11 bases lay between the germline ends. The chain's CDR3 is CASSTAQQDTQYF. In nucleotides, the CDR3 is TGCGCCAGCAGCACAGCCCAGCAAGATACGCAGTATTTT.

This clonotype was recorded many times. This chain uses TRBV13 with TRBJ1-1; 8 positions match TRBD1. The CDR3 is 16 amino acids. V shed 4 bases and J 1 base; nucleotides not matched to a gene: 8. Germline lookup yields CDR1 PRHDT and CDR2 FYEKMQ (reference sequence). The CDR3 DNA sequence: TGTGCCAGCAGCTCAAAAGGACAGGGAAAGAACACTGAAGCTTTCTTT. Its protein product is CASSSKGQGKNTEAFF.

Ten or more counts support this clonotype. The chain joins TRBV10-3 to TRBJ1-2, with D possibly TRBD1 on 5 matching bases. Germline V gene data show CDR1 as ENHRY and CDR2 as SYGVKD. The CDR3 extends over 12 amino acids. Trimming stripped 0 bases from V and 8 bases from J, with 7 bases between. CDR3 protein: CAISESGGGYTF. In DNA form, the CDR3 reads TGTGCCATCAGTGAGTCGGGGGGAGGCTACACCTTC.

This clonotype has ten or more counts. The chain combines TRBV3-1 with TRBJ2-7; no clear D. The V end lost 0 bases, the J end lost 7 bases, and 10 bases lay between the germline ends. The CDR3 has 13 residues. CDR1 and CDR2 from the germline V gene are LGHDT and YNNKEL (reference sequence). Written as DNA, the CDR3 is TGTGCCAGCAGCCAAGACCCCCCCGGGGAGCAGTACTTC. This sequence encodes CASSQDPPGEQYF.

This clonotype has a count of ten or more. This chain connects TRBV7-6 to TRBJ2-1; tentatively, D is TRBD2 (6 bases). The germline V and J ends were trimmed by 1 base and 8 bases, with 12 bases remaining between them. CDR3 length equals 14 residues. Germline assignment: CDR1 SGHVS and CDR2 FNYEAQ. CDR3 in amino acids: CASSLGPLADEQFF. In DNA, the CDR3 is TGTGCCAGCAGCTTAGGCCCCTTAGCGGATGAGCAGTTCTTC.

This clonotype came up many times. The chain couples TRBV6-2 or TRBV6-3 to TRBJ1-5; D remains unclear. The V end was cut by 4 bases, the J end by 4 bases, with 11 bases between. The CDR3 is 14 amino acids. CDR1 and CDR2 (germline): MNHEY, SVGEGT. In DNA form, the CDR3 reads TGTGCCAGCAGTTGGAAACTTGGGAATCAGCCCCAGCATTTT. As protein: CASSWKLGNQPQHF.

This clonotype was observed at least ten times. The chain couples TRBV4-3 to TRBJ2-7, with TRBD2 identical over 13 bases. Germline CDR1 is LGHNA and CDR2 is YSLEER. This CDR3 contains 18 residues. V trimming: 0 bases; J trimming: 6 bases; junction bases outside the gene matches: 11. The CDR3 is CASSQDLGLAGVIFEQYF. As DNA, the CDR3 is TGCGCCAGCAGCCAAGATCTAGGACTAGCGGGAGTTATCTTCGAGCAGTACTTC.

This clonotype was recorded at least ten times. The chain is built from TRBV20-1 and TRBJ2-3; 7 bases fit TRBD2. V lost 6 bases to trimming and J lost 2 bases; unmatched junction nucleotides: 5. The CDR3 covers 13 residues. Germline loops: CDR1 DFQATT, CDR2 SNEGSKA (reference sequence). CDR3 residues: CSAPAGTTDTQYF. The CDR3 nucleotides read TGCAGTGCCCCAGCGGGGACCACAGATACGCAGTATTTT.

This clonotype was observed at least ten times. The genes are TRBV28 and TRBJ2-1; the D gene is possibly TRBD2 (5 bases). The CDR3 covers 13 residues. Germline lookup yields CDR1 MDHEN and CDR2 SYDVKM. Trimming stripped 5 bases from V and 15 bases from J, with 20 bases between. The chain's CDR3 is CASSQSGISKGFF. The CDR3 DNA sequence: TGTGCCAGCAGTCAATCCGGGATCTCGAAGGGGTTCTTC.